This is a list of T cell receptor beta chains from one sample in a study of T cells in Graves' hyperthyroidism and ophthalmopathy. TCRdb re-called the multiplex PCR reads through MiXCR, storing one row per CDR3 protein. This table holds about 260,000 distinct CDR3 sequences, approximately 26% found once. The sample taken for sequencing was blood. The receptors were gathered from a man between 35 and 55 years old with Graves' hyperthyroidism that later progressed to Graves' ophthalmopathy. Both conserved end residues are part of each CDR3. D genes are given only for firm matches. Clone size, where shown, is once, few, many, or a class for clones that have expanded.

CDR3nt	CDR3aa	abundance	v_gene	d_gene	j_gene
TGTGCCAGCAGTAATGGGGTAGCGGGAGAGCTGCAGTACTTC	CASSNGVAGELQYF	many	TRBV12-3/TRBV12-4	TRBD2	TRBJ2-7
TGTGCCAGCAGCCACAGGATTCGGGACACGAACTTC	CASSHRIRDTNF	many	TRBV12-3/TRBV12-4	-	TRBJ1-2
TGTGCCGGCAGTTACTCCCCCCAAGTGGGGACCGGGGAGCTGTTTTTT	CAGSYSPQVGTGELFF	-	TRBV6-5	-	TRBJ2-2
TGCAGCGCTGGACAGGGGGGCCACATGAACACTGAAGCTTTCTTT	CSAGQGGHMNTEAFF	many	TRBV29-1	TRBD1	TRBJ1-1
TGTGCCAGCAGCCCGGACTGGTACGAGCAGTACTTC	CASSPDWYEQYF	-	TRBV6-1	-	TRBJ2-7
TGCGCCAGCAGCTTGGCAGGACATATGAACACTGAAGCTTTCTTT	CASSLAGHMNTEAFF	many	TRBV5-1	-	TRBJ1-1
TGTGCTAGTGGTTTGGGGGTAAGGGAGACTGAAGCTTTCTTT	CASGLGVRETEAFF	many	TRBV12-5	-	TRBJ1-1
TGTGCCAGCATTGGGATGGGGACCCCCCAAGAGACCCAGTACTTC	CASIGMGTPQETQYF	-	TRBV6-2/TRBV6-3	-	TRBJ2-5
TGTGCCAGCAGCCCAATAGGGGAAGCTTTCTTT	CASSPIGEAFF	many	TRBV7-9	-	TRBJ1-1
TGTGCCAGCGCGCAACAGGGGGCAACTCGAGAAGGCTACACCTTC	CASAQQGATREGYTF	many	TRBV2	TRBD1	TRBJ1-2
TGTGCCAGCAGTGAACTTCGGGGAAACACCATATATTTT	CASSELRGNTIYF	many	TRBV6-1	-	TRBJ1-3
TGTGCCATCAGTGGACAGTCTAACGAGCAGTACTTC	CAISGQSNEQYF	many	TRBV10-3	-	TRBJ2-7
TGTGCCAGCACCCTTGGGCTGTTAGAAACTGAAGCTTTCTTT	CASTLGLLETEAFF	many	TRBV7-8	-	TRBJ1-1
TGCGCCAGCAGCCTTGCTGGACAGGGCGAGCAGTACTTC	CASSLAGQGEQYF	many	TRBV5-1	TRBD1	TRBJ2-7
TGTGCCAGCAGCCTCTGGACCGAACCCAAAAACATTCAGTACTTC	CASSLWTEPKNIQYF	many	TRBV7-2	-	TRBJ2-4
TGTGCCAGCAGCCTCCGGGACAGGGGGCCGAGTGGAAACACCATATATTTT	CASSLRDRGPSGNTIYF	many	TRBV9	TRBD1	TRBJ1-3
TGTGCCAGCAGTGTGGGGGGGAGGTGTGGGGCTGATGGCTACACCTTC	CASSVGGRCGADGYTF	few	TRBV12-3/TRBV12-4	-	TRBJ1-2
TGTGCCAGCAGTAAAGCGACAGGGGCAAAGACCCAGTACTTC	CASSKATGAKTQYF	-	TRBV28	TRBD1	TRBJ2-5
TGTGCCAGCGGAACCGAGGGACTAGTTAAACCCGTACTTTTT	CASGTEGLVKPVLF	-	TRBV4-2	TRBD2	TRBJ2-2
TGTGCCAGTAGTATACTGAGCGGGAATCAGCCCCAGCATTTT	CASSILSGNQPQHF	-	TRBV19	-	TRBJ1-5
TGTGCCAGCACCCAGATGAGAGGGGGCAATCAGCCCCAGCATTTT	CASTQMRGGNQPQHF	-	TRBV19	-	TRBJ1-5
TGTGCCAGCAGTCACAGGACAAACACCATATATTTT	CASSHRTNTIYF	many	TRBV28	-	TRBJ1-3
TGTGCCAGCAGCCAAGCCACAGCGGGTCCCTACGAGCAGTACTTC	CASSQATAGPYEQYF	-	TRBV3-1	-	TRBJ2-7
TGTGCCAGCAGCTTAGAAATCCGGGACAGGTCCTACGAGCAGTACTTC	CASSLEIRDRSYEQYF	many	TRBV11-2	TRBD1	TRBJ2-7
TGTGCCAGTAGCCCCCCGGGGGGTAGGGGATATAGTGAAGCTTTCTTT	CASSPPGGRGYSEAFF	many	TRBV19	-	TRBJ1-1
TGTGCCAGCAGTTTTGGTGCAGAGACCCAGTACTTC	CASSFGAETQYF	-	TRBV12-3/TRBV12-4	-	TRBJ2-5
TGTGCCAGCAGTTACAGGGGATTAAGTCAGCCCCAGCATTTT	CASSYRGLSQPQHF	many	TRBV12-3/TRBV12-4	TRBD1	TRBJ1-5
TGTGCCAGCAGCCATCAATACGAGCAGTACTTC	CASSHQYEQYF	many	TRBV3-1	-	TRBJ2-7
TGTGCCAGCAATGACAGGGAGGAGACCCAGTACTTC	CASNDREETQYF	many	TRBV28	TRBD1	TRBJ2-5
TGTGCCAGCAGTCCGGGACAGAGCTCTGGAAACACCATATATTTT	CASSPGQSSGNTIYF	many	TRBV6-2/TRBV6-3	TRBD1	TRBJ1-3